The 22 T cell receptor beta chains below come from one sample, sequenced in a study of blood T cell repertoires in COVID-19. The protocol was immunoSEQ multiplex PCR, while the TCRdb copy is restricted to in-frame clones and leaves out a portion. There are 250,000 to 300,000 clones in the sample; approximately 91% occur only once, and 2.2% lies in the top ten. Sequencing was performed on peripheral blood. These receptor sequences come from a woman in her thirties with COVID-19, enrolled during active disease.

This clone was picked up one time. V usage is TRBV5-1 and J usage is TRBJ1-6; 7 bases map to TRBD1. The CDR3 covers 16 residues. The V segment lost 0 bases and the J segment 3 bases; nucleotides outside the gene matches: 3. Germline V CDR1 and CDR2: SGHRS, YFSETQ. CDR3 amino acids: CASSLGQGYYNSPLHF. In DNA form, the CDR3 reads TGCGCCAGCAGCTTGGGACAGGGCTACTATAATTCACCCCTCCACTTT.

The rearrangement links TRBV5-4 to TRBJ2-5; 8 bases align to TRBD2. V was clipped by 6 bases and J by 4 bases; unmatched bases: 11. CDR3 length equals 15 residues. The germline V gene has CDR1 SGHNT and CDR2 YYREEE (reference sequence). The CDR3 loop reads CASTARLAGRETQYF. The CDR3 nucleotides read TGTGCCAGCACGGCCAGGCTAGCGGGTCGAGAGACCCAGTACTTC.

J is TRBJ2-7 and V is TRBV30; TRBD1 aligns across 7 bases. CDR3 length: 12 residues. Per the germline V gene, CDR1 is GTSNPN and CDR2 is SVGIG (reference sequence). The ends lost 2 bases at V and 6 bases at J; junction bases unmatched: 4. The DNA of the CDR3 is TGTGCCTGGAGTAAAGGGGGCTCCGAGCAGTACTTC. It translates to CAWSKGGSEQYF.

V is TRBV5-6 and J is TRBJ1-5; 11 nucleotides agree with TRBD1. After removal of 3 bases from V and 7 bases from J, the junction contained 3 bases not matched to a gene. There are 14 residues in the CDR3. Germline CDR1 reads SGHDT; CDR2 reads YYEEEE. CDR3 sequence: CASSSGQGDQPQHF. As DNA, the CDR3 is TGTGCCAGCAGCTCGGGACAGGGGGACCAGCCCCAGCATTTT.

The chain employs TRBV19 and TRBJ1-1, with D possibly TRBD1 on 5 matching bases. Trimming removed 7 bases at V and 1 base at J, with 16 bases between. The CDR3 runs 15 residues. Germline V lookup: CDR1 LNHDA, CDR2 SQIVND (reference sequence). The CDR3, as DNA: TGTGCCAGTATCGAGGCAGGGATCCCGAACACTGAAGCTTTCTTT. Translating it yields CASIEAGIPNTEAFF.

Comment on this clone: One end of the junction fails to match germline, which may point to a read error. The V call is TRBV6-2 or TRBV6-3, the J call TRBJ2-7; D is unclear. Germline V CDR1 and CDR2: MNHEY, SVGEGT. The CDR3 sequence is 11 residues long. In nucleotides, the CDR3 is TGTGCCAGCAGTCACTCCTACGAGCAGTACTTC. Residues: CASSHSYEQYF.

This rearrangement joins TRBV2 to TRBJ1-1; 7 bases fit TRBD1. This CDR3 contains 15 residues. Per the germline V gene, CDR1 is SNHLY and CDR2 is FYNNEI. Germline trimming cut 6 bases from V and 0 bases from J; bases unmatched to any gene: 7. The CDR3: CASRLRQGMNTEAFF. CDR3 bases: TGTGCCAGCAGGCTTAGACAGGGCATGAACACTGAAGCTTTCTTT.

The chain has TRBV27 and TRBJ2-6, with 13 bases identical to TRBD2. CDR1 MNHEY and CDR2 SMNVEV come from the germline V gene (reference sequence). V shed 4 bases, J shed 4 bases, and the junction held 4 bases outside the gene matches. The CDR3 runs to 17 residues. CDR3 region: CASSSGTSGVGANVLTF. The CDR3 DNA reads as TGTGCCAGCAGTTCCGGGACTAGCGGGGTGGGGGCCAACGTCCTGACTTTC.

The rearrangement joins TRBV6-6 to TRBJ2-5; 11 nucleotides line up with TRBD2. From germline, CDR1 is MNHNY and CDR2 SVGAGI (reference sequence). The CDR3 is 15 residues long. J lost 5 bases, V lost 0 bases, and 2 bases had no gene match. For the CDR3, the DNA is TGTGCCAGCAGTTACTCGGCTAGCGGGAGGGAGACCCAGTACTTC. It codes for CASSYSASGRETQYF.

The chain has TRBV24-1 and TRBJ1-4; D remains unclear. From germline, CDR1 is KGHDR and CDR2 SFDVKD. CDR3 length: 16 residues. The V and J ends lost 4 bases and 6 bases respectively, with 17 bases between them. Written as DNA, the CDR3 is TGTGCCACCAGTGACAATTCCCCCAACGGGTATGAAAAACTGTTTTTT. Residues: CATSDNSPNGYEKLFF.

The J gene is TRBJ1-6, the V gene TRBV18; no definite D call. The CDR3 loop spans 16 amino acids. V was clipped by 3 bases and J by 5 bases, with 14 bases between them. Germline values: CDR1 KGHSH, CDR2 LQKENI. The CDR3, as DNA: TGTGCCAGCTCACCGCGTCTCGGGGAAAATAATTCACCCCTCCACTTT. Translating gives CASSPRLGENNSPLHF.

About this clone: The conserved final phenylalanine or tryptophan is absent from the CDR3, which likely points to a read error. The DNA is left out, because the CDR3 cannot be placed on it with certainty; the CDR3 is given as TCRdb lists it. The J gene is TRBJ2-7, the V gene TRBV28; the table's TRBD2 call for D was not verified on the DNA. The CDR3 numbers 13 amino acids, ends counted. Germline V CDR1 and CDR2: MDHEN, SYDVKM. CDR3 residues: CASSTGLAGAPDY.

This clone has more than one count but fewer than ten. The rearrangement uses TRBV9 and TRBJ2-1; 7 bases line up with TRBD1. Germline V CDR1 and CDR2: SGDLS, YYNGEE. The junction had 10 bases not matched to a gene; V was cut back by 4 bases and J by 6 bases. The CDR3 runs 15 residues. The CDR3 nucleotides read TGTGCCAGCAGCCTCCAAGGGGGACAGAGCAATGAGCAGTTCTTC. The encoded protein is CASSLQGGQSNEQFF.

This clone was detected only a few times. V and J are TRBV28 and TRBJ2-7, with D perhaps matching TRBD2 (6 bases). Trimming cost V 6 bases and J 7 bases, with 19 bases left between them. This CDR3 is built from 14 residues. Germline V lookup: CDR1 MDHEN, CDR2 SYDVKM. The CDR3 here is CASRSLEGGWEQYF. As DNA, the CDR3 is TGTGCCAGCAGGTCATTGGAGGGAGGTTGGGAGCAGTACTTC. Full variable domain (rest looked up from reference TRBV28 and TRBJ2-7): DVKVTQSSRYLVKRTGEKVFLECVQDMDHENMFWYRQDPGLGLRLIYFSYDVKMKEKGDIPEGYSVSREKKERFSLILESASTNQTSMYLCASRSLEGGWEQYFGPGTRLTVT.

The V gene is TRBV6-1, the J gene TRBJ1-2, with 11 bases identical to TRBD1. The CDR3 consists of 15 residues. Germline assignment: CDR1 MNHNS and CDR2 SASEGT. With V trimmed by 1 base and J by 7 bases, 5 bases remained unmatched. CDR3 DNA sequence: TGTGCCAGCAGTGAAGACGGGACAGGGGGTTTTGGCTACACCTTC. Its translation: CASSEDGTGGFGYTF.

This chain links TRBV1 with TRBJ1-1; TRBD1 is the table's D call and was not checked against the DNA. TRBV1 is reported as a pseudogene. CDR3 length: 12 amino acids. In DNA form, the CDR3 reads TGCACCAGGGGGACAGCGAACACTGAAGCTTTCTTT. Translated: CTRGTANTEAFF.

The V call is TRBV2, the J call TRBJ2-3; possible D gene TRBD2, 6 bases. Germline V gene data show CDR1 as SNHLY and CDR2 as FYNNEI. The CDR3 spans 15 residues. Trimming cost V 4 bases and J 0 bases, with 11 bases left between them. CDR3 bases: TGTGCCAGCAGTGCTCTAGCGAAAAGCACAGATACGCAGTATTTT. Its translation is CASSALAKSTDTQYF.

The rearrangement joins TRBV24-1 to TRBJ2-3; D call uncertain. V was cut by 1 base and J by 3 bases, with 10 bases left in between. The V gene's germline CDR1 is KGHDR and CDR2 SFDVKD. The CDR3 is made up of 15 amino acids. CDR3 protein: CATSDFSSGTDTQYF. CDR3 DNA: TGTGCCACCAGTGATTTTTCTAGTGGAACAGATACGCAGTATTTT.

This CDR3 reads CASVGTGGPLSGNTIYF. The CDR3 region has the DNA TGTGCCAGCGTAGGGACAGGGGGCCCTCTCTCTGGAAACACCATATATTTT. The J gene is TRBJ1-3, the V gene TRBV2, with TRBD1 matching 12 bases. The germline V gene has CDR1 SNHLY and CDR2 FYNNEI. The CDR3 consists of 17 residues. Trimming took 8 bases from V and 0 from J; bases not matched to a gene: 8.

The chain couples TRBV7-8 to TRBJ2-7, with 8 bases aligning to TRBD1. Germline-derived CDR1 and CDR2 are SGHVS and FQNEAQ. CDR3 length: 14 amino acids. V was pared by 5 bases and J by 6 bases, with 9 bases of the junction left unmatched. The CDR3 region is CASSHRTGKGEQYF. CDR3 coding DNA: TGTGCCAGCAGCCATAGGACAGGGAAAGGCGAGCAGTACTTC.

The rearrangement links TRBV15 to TRBJ1-1, with D uncertain. V was trimmed by 0 bases and J by 1 base, leaving 12 bases between them. Germline CDR1 is LNHNV and CDR2 is YYDKDF (reference sequence). The CDR3 has 16 amino acids. DNA for the CDR3: TGTGCCACCAGCAGAGATCTGGTGGCAGGGAACACTGAAGCTTTCTTT. It is translated as CATSRDLVAGNTEAFF. The full variable domain, completed using reference TRBV15 and TRBJ1-1, is DAMVIQNPRYQVTQFGKPVTLSCSQTLNHNVMYWYQQKSSQAPKLLFHYYDKDFNNEADTPDNFQSRRPNTSFCFLDIRSPGLGDTAMYLCATSRDLVAGNTEAFFGQGTRLTVV.

This chain links TRBV6-2 or TRBV6-3 with TRBJ2-2, with D hard to call. The V end was cut by 2 bases, the J end by 0 bases, with 4 bases between. Germline V gives CDR1 MNHEY, CDR2 SVGEGT. This CDR3 is 14 amino acids long. Written as DNA, the CDR3 is TGTGCCAGCAGTTACGCAGCGAACACCGGGGAGCTGTTTTTT. Translation: CASSYAANTGELFF.